One and the same sample provided the 6 T cell receptor beta chains below, sequenced in a study of immune cell composition in non-small cell lung cancer. Normal lung was taken at the farthest possible site, at least 3 cm from tumour. Profiling relied on immunoSEQ multiplex PCR, and the TCRdb table lists in-frame clones only, not all of them. The sample includes around 9,000 clones, 70% to 80% of them seen just once. Sequenced input: non-adjacent lung tissue. These receptors were obtained from a human donor with non-small cell lung cancer.

This chain connects TRBV4-1 to TRBJ2-3; 8 bases line up with TRBD1. The CDR3 length is 16 residues. In germline, CDR1 is MGHRA, CDR2 YSYEKL. The V gene end was trimmed by 0 bases and the J gene end by 7 bases; junction bases not matched to a gene: 9. For the CDR3, the DNA is TGCGCCAGCAGCCAAGACAATGACAGGGGCCAACATACGCAGTATTTT. Translation gives CASSQDNDRGQHTQYF.

The chain is built from TRBV6-1 and TRBJ2-6, with 7 nucleotides matching TRBD2. This CDR3 is built from 19 residues. J was trimmed by 0 bases and V by 2 bases; bases with no gene match: 10. CDR1 is MNHNS and CDR2 is SASEGT in the germline V gene. CDR3 sequence reads: CASSELMYGGSSGANVLTF. Here the CDR3 DNA reads TGTGCCAGCAGTGAACTGATGTATGGCGGGAGCTCTGGGGCCAACGTCCTGACTTTC.

The V and J genes are TRBV2 and TRBJ2-2; possible D gene TRBD2, 6 bases. The V and J ends lost 4 bases and 4 bases respectively, with 13 bases between them. The CDR3 is made up of 15 amino acids. Germline assignment: CDR1 SNHLY and CDR2 FYNNEI. The CDR3 protein is CASSAVRGSTGELFF. The CDR3 coding sequence is TGTGCCAGCAGTGCAGTTCGGGGGAGCACCGGGGAGCTGTTTTTT.

The genes are TRBV27 and TRBJ1-2, with D possibly matching TRBD1 (6 bases). The germline V and J ends were trimmed by 4 bases and 8 bases, with 23 bases remaining between them. CDR1 is MNHEY and CDR2 is SMNVEV in the germline V gene (reference sequence). There are 16 residues in the CDR3. The CDR3: CASSWRLEQGYEGYTF. In nucleotides, the CDR3 is TGTGCCAGCAGTTGGCGCCTAGAACAGGGATATGAAGGCTACACCTTC.

The chain combines TRBV27 with TRBJ2-6, with D possibly matching TRBD1 (7 bases). CDR1 and CDR2 (germline): MNHEY, SMNVEV (reference sequence). CDR3 size: 15 residues. V was clipped by 6 bases and J by 4 bases, with 13 bases between them. Here the CDR3 reads CASRAGGRGANVLTF. CDR3 nucleotides: TGTGCCAGCAGGGCAGGGGGGAGAGGGGCCAACGTCCTGACTTTC.

A remark on this clone: The same CDR3 is also encoded by other DNA sequences in this sample. The rearrangement uses TRBV9 and TRBJ2-1, with 7 bases fitting TRBD2. The length of the CDR3 is 15 residues. The germline V gene encodes CDR1 SGDLS and CDR2 YYNGEE. The trim removed 1 base at V and 0 bases at J, leaving 1 base unmatched. The chain's CDR3 is CASSVSGISYNEQFF. Written as DNA, the CDR3 is TGTGCCAGCAGCGTAAGCGGGATCTCCTACAATGAGCAGTTCTTC. Combining the CDR3 with reference TRBV9 and TRBJ2-1 gives the whole variable domain DSGVTQTPKHLITATGQRVTLRCSPRSGDLSVYWYQQSLDQGLQFLIQYYNGEERAKGNILERFSAQQFPDLHSELNLSSLELGDSALYFCASSVSGISYNEQFFGPGTRLTVL.